This T cell receptor (beta chain) was documented in a study of T cells after yellow fever vaccination. Conversion of TCR transcripts into cDNA relied on 5'RACE template switching, which added a universal primer site and UMIs. Using its own MiXCR run on the 5' RACE reads, TCRdb lists one record per CDR3 protein. The sample has roughly 320,000 distinct CDR3 sequences, approximately 11% seen once. Trimming left V 6 bases short and J 5 bases short, with 16 bases between. CDR3 length equals 14 residues. Germline V gives CDR1 MNHEY, CDR2 SVGEGT. Study results and caveats: Subsequent to the booster, the majority of primary-vaccination clones reappeared (around 95% CD4, about 90% CD8).

This clonotype was seen many times. Its matching antigen is unknown. The sample was CD4+ T cells sorted from PBMCs, taken 45 days after the yellow fever booster vaccination. The chain carries TRBV6-2 or TRBV6-3 and TRBJ2-5, with unresolved D. The receptor was derived from a young man who received the YFV17D yellow fever vaccine. This CDR3 is CASSSAARRETQYF. The CDR3 nucleotides read TGTGCCAGCAGCTCCGCTGCCCGGCGGGAGACCCAGTACTTC.